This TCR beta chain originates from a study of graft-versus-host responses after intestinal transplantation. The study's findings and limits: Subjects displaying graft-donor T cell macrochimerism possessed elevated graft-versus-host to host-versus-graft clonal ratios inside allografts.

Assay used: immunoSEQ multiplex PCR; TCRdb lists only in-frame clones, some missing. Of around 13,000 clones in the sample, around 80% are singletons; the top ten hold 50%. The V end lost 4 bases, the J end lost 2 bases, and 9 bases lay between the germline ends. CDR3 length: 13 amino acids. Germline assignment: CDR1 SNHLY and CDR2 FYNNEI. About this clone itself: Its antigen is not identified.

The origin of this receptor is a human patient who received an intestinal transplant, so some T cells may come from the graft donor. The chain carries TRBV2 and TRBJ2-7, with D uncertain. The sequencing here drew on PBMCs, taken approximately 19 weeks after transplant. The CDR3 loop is CASSARTTYEQYF. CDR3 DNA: TGTGCCAGCAGTGCCAGGACCACCTACGAGCAGTACTTC.